The 7 T cell receptor beta chains below all came from one sample that was sequenced in a study of vaccination effects on CD4 cells after COVID-19. CD4+ T cells were isolated after around 10 days of culture. Profiling relied on immunoSEQ multiplex PCR, and the TCRdb table lists in-frame clones only, not all of them. The sample has about 74,000 clones; roughly three quarters are singletons. The antigens of these receptors remain unknown. The source was CD4+ T cells from PBMCs cultured without peptide, collected before COVID-19 vaccination. The receptors here all came from a human donor who received a COVID-19 vaccine.

The chain joins TRBV24-1 to TRBJ2-5; 8 bases agree with TRBD2. V trimming: 0 bases; J trimming: 4 bases; junction bases outside the gene matches: 3. There are 15 residues in the CDR3. From germline, CDR1 is KGHDR and CDR2 SFDVKD. The CDR3 region has the DNA TGTGCCACCAGTGATTTGAAGGGGACTAGAGAGACCCAGTACTTC. Its protein is CATSDLKGTRETQYF.

This clone has a single count. The CDR3 sequence: CASSYRGGYTF. In nucleotides, the CDR3 is TGTGCCAGCAGTTACAGGGGCGGCTACACCTTC. The chain joins TRBV6-5 to TRBJ1-2; a weak D match, TRBD1 (5 bases). CDR1 is MNHEY and CDR2 is SVGAGI in the germline V gene. This CDR3 has 11 residues. Trimming removed 2 bases at V and 8 bases at J, with 6 bases between.

The V call is TRBV6-2 or TRBV6-3, the J call TRBJ1-5; 7 positions agree with TRBD1. This CDR3 comprises 14 residues. Germline CDR1 is MNHEY and CDR2 is SVGEGT. Trimming at V came to 6 bases and at J to 4 bases, leaving 6 bases not matched to a gene. This CDR3 reads CASSRDRVNQPQHF. DNA for the CDR3: TGTGCCAGCAGCAGAGACAGGGTAAATCAGCCCCAGCATTTT.

In this sample, this clone turned up once. The gene calls are TRBV5-6 and TRBJ1-5; unclear D gene. With 3 bases removed from V and 5 bases from J, the gap between germline ends came to 6 bases. CDR3 length equals 12 residues. Germline CDR1 and CDR2: SGHDT and YYEEEE. The CDR3 is CASSSTYQPQHF. CDR3 in DNA: TGTGCCAGCAGCTCGACGTATCAGCCCCAGCATTTT.

In DNA form, the CDR3 reads TGTGCCTGGAGTTCAACGGTTAGCAATCAGCCCCAGCATTTT. Its translation is CAWSSTVSNQPQHF. The V gene is TRBV30, the J gene TRBJ1-5, with D hard to call. The CDR3 extends over 14 amino acids. V was cut by 2 bases and J by 0 bases, with 8 bases left in between. The germline CDR1 and CDR2 sequences are GTSNPN and SVGIG (reference sequence).

The rearrangement uses TRBV2 and TRBJ2-2; 8 nucleotides align to TRBD1. This CDR3 has 15 amino acids. CDR1 and CDR2 from the germline V gene are SNHLY and FYNNEI. V lost 6 bases, J lost 3 bases, and 6 bases stayed unmatched. This CDR3 is CASSHRDRYTGELFF. The CDR3 DNA sequence: TGTGCCAGCAGCCACAGGGACAGGTACACCGGGGAGCTGTTTTTT.

The chain is built from TRBV5-1 and TRBJ2-3; TRBD2 matches 9 bases. Germline V lookup: CDR1 SGHRS, CDR2 YFSETQ. After removal of 4 bases from V and 3 bases from J, the junction contained 9 bases not matched to a gene. The CDR3 loop spans 16 amino acids. The CDR3 sequence: CASSATPGLATDTQYF. CDR3 DNA sequence: TGCGCCAGCAGCGCAACCCCGGGACTAGCAACAGATACGCAGTATTTT.